This T cell receptor (beta chain) was recovered during a study of blood T cells in healthy people across ages. The second PCR ran roughly 6 to 11 cycles with a sample-barcoded 5' primer and J-beta primers. MiXCR, applied by TCRdb to the 5' RACE reads, yields one record per CDR3 protein. Among some 1 million distinct CDR3 sequences listed, over 35% were seen once. A few counts support this clonotype. The CDR3 covers 17 residues. Germline CDR1 is MGHDK and CDR2 is SYGVNS. Germline trimming cut 4 bases from V and 6 bases from J; bases unmatched to any gene: 13. The study recruited healthy Caucasian donors from Russia who were aged about 6 to 90.

The chain carries TRBV25-1 and TRBJ2-1; the match to TRBD2 covers 9 bases. The sequenced sample consisted of blood. The receptor's source is a woman aged 55-69 years in good health. CDR3 protein: CASSAGAGTSWTNEQFF. In DNA form, the CDR3 reads TGTGCCAGCAGTGCAGGGGCCGGGACTAGCTGGACCAATGAGCAGTTCTTC.